Listed below are T cell receptor beta chains from one sample, sequenced in a study of cytomegalovirus exposure and HLA in healthy donors. Assay: immunoSEQ multiplex PCR; the TCRdb copy retains only in-frame clones and omits some. Found here are around 260,000 clones, roughly 87% of them singletons; the top ten hold under 4%. The sequencing input was PBMCs. The source of these receptors is a young woman in good health and CMV-seronegative. Both conserved end residues are part of each CDR3. A D gene is named only where the DNA matches it firmly. Expanded clones get a size class; other rows say once, few or many, or leave the size out.

D	J	size	length	V	CDR3	DNA
TRBD2	TRBJ2-7	NA	15	TRBV7-2	CASSFTSGQGYEQYF	TGTGCCAGCAGCTTCACTAGCGGCCAAGGATACGAGCAGTACTTC
NA	TRBJ2-5	NA	12	TRBV7-9	CASSLLEETQYF	TGTGCCAGCAGCTTATTGGAAGAGACCCAGTACTTC
NA	TRBJ1-5	NA	13	TRBV7-9	CASSLARGAAQHF	TGTGCCAGCAGCTTAGCGAGGGGGGCAGCCCAGCATTTT
NA	TRBJ2-7	once	17	TRBV27	CASSSPIRQGRGYEQYF	TGTGCCAGCAGTTCCCCCATAAGACAGGGGAGGGGGTACGAGCAGTACTTC
NA	TRBJ2-1	NA	14	TRBV27	CASSLRGYRNEQFF	TGTGCCAGCAGCCTCAGGGGCTACAGGAATGAGCAGTTCTTC
TRBD1	TRBJ1-1	NA	15	TRBV27	CASSSQGARGTEAFF	TGTGCCAGCAGTTCTCAGGGGGCGCGGGGCACTGAAGCTTTCTTT
TRBD2	TRBJ2-3	NA	15	TRBV6-1	CASSEYTSGRGTQYF	TGTGCCAGCAGTGAGTATACTAGCGGGAGAGGTACGCAGTATTTT
TRBD1	TRBJ2-1	NA	13	TRBV6-6	CASSFDRVDEQFF	TGTGCCAGCAGTTTCGACAGGGTGGATGAGCAGTTCTTC
NA	TRBJ2-7	NA	12	TRBV11-2	CASSLVTYEQYF	TGTGCCAGCAGCTTAGTAACCTACGAGCAGTACTTC
TRBD1	TRBJ2-2	NA	15	TRBV9	CASSVAVTGSGELFF	TGTGCCAGCAGCGTAGCTGTGACAGGGTCCGGGGAGCTGTTTTTT
TRBD2	TRBJ2-3	NA	16	TRBV7-2	CASSPYTSGRTDTQYF	TGTGCCAGCAGCCCGTATACTAGCGGGAGGACAGATACGCAGTATTTT
NA	TRBJ2-4	NA	13	TRBV25-1	CASSDGGGNIQYF	TGTGCCAGCAGTGACGGAGGGGGAAACATTCAGTACTTC
TRBD2	TRBJ2-2	NA	18	TRBV4-1	CASSARLAGLSNTGELFF	TGCGCCAGCAGCGCCCGACTAGCGGGACTTTCGAACACCGGGGAGCTGTTTTTT
TRBD2	TRBJ2-7	NA	15	TRBV9	CASSNQREGLGEQYF	TGTGCCAGCAGCAACCAACGGGAGGGCCTCGGGGAGCAGTACTTC
NA	TRBJ2-7	NA	14	TRBV19	CASSIAADSYEQYF	TGTGCCAGTAGTATAGCAGCGGACTCCTACGAGCAGTACTTC
NA	TRBJ1-3	once	13	TRBV14	CASSREAGNTIYF	TGTGCCAGCAGCCGTGAGGCGGGAAACACCATATATTTT
TRBD1	TRBJ2-7	few	12	TRBV25-1	CASSWTGDEQYF	TGTGCCAGCAGTTGGACAGGGGACGAGCAGTACTTC
NA	TRBJ2-1	NA	19	TRBV9	CASSVDYSRLAFGSNEQFF	TGTGCCAGCAGCGTAGATTACAGTCGACTCGCCTTCGGGTCCAATGAGCAGTTCTTC
NA	TRBJ2-7	NA	14	TRBV5-1	CASSSAGLAYEQYF	TGCGCCAGCAGCTCGGCGGGTCTAGCCTACGAGCAGTACTTC
NA	TRBJ2-7	NA	14	TRBV4-3	CASSQALVEYEQYF	TGCGCCAGCAGCCAAGCATTGGTAGAGTACGAGCAGTACTTC
TRBD1	TRBJ1-3	NA	16	TRBV30	CAWSVPGQGTGNTIYF	TGTGCCTGGAGTGTCCCGGGACAGGGGACTGGAAACACCATATATTTT
TRBD1	TRBJ1-1	NA	15	TRBV4-1	CASSQDPGGYTEAFF	TGCGCCAGCAGCCAAGATCCAGGGGGATACACTGAAGCTTTCTTT
NA	TRBJ1-1	NA	13	TRBV4-2	CASSQDRNTEAFF	TGTGCCAGCAGCCAAGACCGGAACACTGAAGCTTTCTTT
NA	TRBJ1-1	few	15	TRBV11-2	CASSLSVPSNTEAFF	TGTGCCAGCAGCTTATCCGTACCGTCGAACACTGAAGCTTTCTTT
NA	TRBJ2-2	NA	14	TRBV2	CASTGDTNTGELFF	TGTGCCAGCACGGGTGACACCAACACCGGGGAGCTGTTTTTT
NA	TRBJ2-2	NA	14	TRBV5-1	CASSLGGNTGELFF	TGCGCCAGCAGCTTGGGGGGGAACACCGGGGAGCTGTTTTTT
NA	TRBJ2-5	NA	16	TRBV11-2	CASSLGRVSNKETQYF	TGTGCCAGCAGCTTAGGCAGGGTCTCCAATAAAGAGACCCAGTACTTC
NA	TRBJ2-2	NA	15	TRBV5-1	CASSFGGFNTGELFF	TGCGCCAGCAGCTTTGGGGGGTTTAACACCGGGGAGCTGTTTTTT
NA	TRBJ2-7	NA	13	TRBV2	CASSEDPTGEQYF	TGTGCCAGCAGTGAAGACCCTACCGGCGAGCAGTACTTC
NA	TRBJ2-2	NA	13	TRBV27	CASSLGYTGELFF	TGTGCCAGCAGTTTAGGATACACCGGGGAGCTGTTTTTT
NA	TRBJ2-5	NA	15	TRBV11-2	CASSLTGMEGETQYF	TGTGCCAGCAGCTTAACGGGGATGGAGGGGGAGACCCAGTACTTC
NA	TRBJ2-3	NA	14	TRBV29-1	CSVNPGGGMDTQYF	TGCAGCGTCAACCCGGGGGGCGGGATGGATACGCAGTATTTT
NA	TRBJ1-5	NA	16	TRBV5-6	CASSFSTERSNQPQHF	TGTGCCAGCAGCTTTTCGACAGAGAGAAGCAATCAGCCCCAGCATTTT
TRBD2	TRBJ2-7	NA	15	TRBV19	CASSIQTSGSYEQYF	TGTGCCAGTAGTATTCAGACTAGCGGAAGCTACGAGCAGTACTTC
NA	TRBJ2-7	NA	14	TRBV6-5	CASRPLGRSYEQYF	TGTGCCAGCAGACCTCTGGGACGCTCCTACGAGCAGTACTTC
NA	TRBJ2-5	NA	16	TRBV5-6	CASSTPQGKYQETQYF	TGTGCCAGCAGCACGCCCCAGGGCAAGTACCAAGAGACCCAGTACTTC
TRBD2	TRBJ2-1	NA	15	TRBV19	CASSVGLAGRNEQFF	TGTGCCAGTAGTGTCGGACTAGCGGGAAGGAATGAGCAGTTCTTC
NA	TRBJ2-1	once	11	TRBV11-2	CARGDGDEQFF	TGTGCCAGGGGGGATGGGGATGAGCAGTTCTTC
NA	TRBJ1-1	NA	14	TRBV6-5	CASSYTAGSTEAFF	TGTGCCAGCAGTTACACCGCAGGGAGTACTGAAGCTTTCTTT
TRBD1	TRBJ2-7	NA	15	TRBV27	CASSLSDGQAYEQYF	TGTGCCAGCAGTTTATCGGATGGACAGGCCTACGAGCAGTACTTC
TRBD2	TRBJ2-3	NA	17	TRBV19	CASSIVGLASSTDTQYF	TGTGCCAGTAGTATAGTTGGACTAGCGTCTAGCACAGATACGCAGTATTTT
TRBD1	TRBJ2-7	NA	13	TRBV19	CASSRTGGYEQYF	TGTGCCAGTAGTAGGACAGGGGGCTACGAGCAGTACTTC